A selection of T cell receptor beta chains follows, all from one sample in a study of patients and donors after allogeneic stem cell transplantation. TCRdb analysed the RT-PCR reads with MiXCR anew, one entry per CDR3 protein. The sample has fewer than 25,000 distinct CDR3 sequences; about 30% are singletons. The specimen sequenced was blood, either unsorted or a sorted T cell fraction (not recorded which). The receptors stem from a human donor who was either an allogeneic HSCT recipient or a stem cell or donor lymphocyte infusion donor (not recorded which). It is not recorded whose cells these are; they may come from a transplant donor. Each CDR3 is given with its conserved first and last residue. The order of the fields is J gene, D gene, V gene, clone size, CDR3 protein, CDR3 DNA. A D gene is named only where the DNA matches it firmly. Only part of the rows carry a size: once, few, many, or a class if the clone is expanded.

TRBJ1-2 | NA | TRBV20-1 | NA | CSAMDSYGYTF | TGCAGTGCTATGGACAGCTATGGCTACACCTTC
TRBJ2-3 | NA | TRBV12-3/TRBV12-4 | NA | CASSSAVYTQYF | TGTGCCAGCAGTTCCGCAGTGTATACGCAGTATTTT
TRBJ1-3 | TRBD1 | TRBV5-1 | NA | CASGQGARGNTIYF | TGCGCCAGTGGACAGGGGGCGAGAGGAAACACCATATATTTT
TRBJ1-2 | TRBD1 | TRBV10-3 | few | CAIRFGDRGLGYTF | TGTGCCATCAGGTTCGGGGACAGGGGGCTAGGCTACACCTTC
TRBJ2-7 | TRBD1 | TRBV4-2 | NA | CASSFGQGASYEQYF | TGTGCCAGCAGCTTTGGACAGGGGGCCTCCTACGAGCAGTACTTC
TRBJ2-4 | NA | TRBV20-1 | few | CSASLGEMVGKNIQYF | TGCAGTGCTAGTTTGGGGGAAATGGTGGGCAAAAACATTCAGTACTTC
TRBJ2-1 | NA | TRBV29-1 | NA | CSVGEVATNEQFF | TGCAGCGTGGGGGAAGTAGCGACCAATGAGCAGTTCTTC
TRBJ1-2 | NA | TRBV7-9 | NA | CASSLRGNGYTF | TGTGCCAGCAGCTTGCGGGGGAATGGCTACACCTTC
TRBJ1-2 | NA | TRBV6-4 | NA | CASRDTGNYGSTF | TGTGCCAGCAGAGACACGGGGAACTATGGCTCTACCTTC
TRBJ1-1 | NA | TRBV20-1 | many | CSARGGRKVNTEAFF | TGCAGTGCTAGAGGAGGAAGGAAGGTGAACACTGAAGCTTTCTTT
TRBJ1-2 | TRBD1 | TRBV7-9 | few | CASSYLGTGFDYGYTF | TGTGCCAGCAGCTACTTGGGGACAGGGTTCGACTATGGCTACACCTTC
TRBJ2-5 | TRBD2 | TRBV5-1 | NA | CASSLAGLAGSQETQYF | TGCGCCAGCAGCTTGGCCGGGCTAGCGGGGAGCCAAGAGACCCAGTACTTC
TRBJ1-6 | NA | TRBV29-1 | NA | CSVRLSSYNSPLHF | TGCAGCGTGAGGCTTAGCTCCTATAATTCACCCCTCCACTTT
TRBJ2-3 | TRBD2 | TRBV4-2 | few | CASSQAWRGRDRTQYF | TGTGCCAGCAGCCAAGCGTGGCGGGGGAGAGATCGGACGCAGTATTTT
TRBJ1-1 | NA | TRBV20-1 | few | CSASDPGHPNTEAFF | TGCAGTGCTAGTGATCCGGGACATCCGAACACTGAAGCTTTCTTT
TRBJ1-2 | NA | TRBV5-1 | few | CASSLEGYGYTF | TGCGCCAGCAGCTTGGAAGGGTATGGCTACACCTTC